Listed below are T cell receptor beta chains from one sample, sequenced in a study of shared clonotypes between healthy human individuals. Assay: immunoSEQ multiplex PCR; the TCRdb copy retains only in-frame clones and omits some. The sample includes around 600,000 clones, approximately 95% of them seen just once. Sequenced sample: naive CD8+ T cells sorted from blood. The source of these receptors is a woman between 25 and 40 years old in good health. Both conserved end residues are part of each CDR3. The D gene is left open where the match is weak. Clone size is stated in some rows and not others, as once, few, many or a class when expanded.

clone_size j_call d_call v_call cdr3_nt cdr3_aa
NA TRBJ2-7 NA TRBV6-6 TGTGCCAGCAGGGAGGAGGGACAGAGTCCCTACGAGCAGTACTTC CASREEGQSPYEQYF
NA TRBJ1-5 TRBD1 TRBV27 TGTGCCAGCAGTTCTCTCCGGGACAGGGAAGATCAGCCCCAGCATTTT CASSSLRDREDQPQHF
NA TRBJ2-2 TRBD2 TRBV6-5 TGTGCCAGCAGTCTAGCGGGCCTAAACACCGGGGAGCTGTTTTTT CASSLAGLNTGELFF
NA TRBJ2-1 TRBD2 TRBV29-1 TGCAGCGTCGGGGGAAGACTAGCGGAGACCTACAATGAGCAGTTCTTC CSVGGRLAETYNEQFF
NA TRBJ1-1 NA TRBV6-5 TGTGCCAGCAGTTCGACAGAGAACACTGAAGCTTTCTTT CASSSTENTEAFF
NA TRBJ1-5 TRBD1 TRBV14 TGTGCCAGCAGCCATCGATCCCGACAGGGGGTAGGCAATCAGCCCCAGCATTTT CASSHRSRQGVGNQPQHF
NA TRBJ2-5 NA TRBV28 TGTGCCAGCAGGCTTTCGGAGACCCAGTACTTC CASRLSETQYF
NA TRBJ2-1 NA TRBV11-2 TGTGCCAGCAGCTTAGTAACGCGTGAGCAGTTCTTC CASSLVTREQFF
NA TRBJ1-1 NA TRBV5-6 TGTGCCAGCAGCGACGACAGGAATGAAGCTTTCTTT CASSDDRNEAFF
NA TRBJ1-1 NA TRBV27 TGTGCCAGCAGTTTATCGATGGGGGCCCGGGCCACTGAAGCTTTCTTT CASSLSMGARATEAFF
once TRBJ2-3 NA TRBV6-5 TGTGCCAGCGGACTATCGGAAAGCACAGATACGCAGTATTTT CASGLSESTDTQYF
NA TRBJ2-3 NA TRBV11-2 TGTGCCAGCAGCCCTTGGATAGAGGGAACAGATACGCAGTATTTT CASSPWIEGTDTQYF
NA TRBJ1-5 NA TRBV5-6 TGTGCCAGCAGCTTGGAGATAGCCTATAGCAATCAGCCCCAGCATTTT CASSLEIAYSNQPQHF
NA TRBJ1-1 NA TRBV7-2 TGTGCCAGCAGCTTAGGAGACGTCAGCACTGAAGCTTTCTTT CASSLGDVSTEAFF
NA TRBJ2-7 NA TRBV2 TGTGCCAGCAGGGGGGAAGGGAGTAGGTACGAGCAGTACTTC CASRGEGSRYEQYF
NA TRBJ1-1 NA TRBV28 TGTGCCAGCCGCGGACAGAACACTGAAGCTTTCTTT CASRGQNTEAFF
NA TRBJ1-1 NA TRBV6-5 TGTGCCAGCAGTTGGGGGACACACCCTAACACTGAAGCTTTCTTT CASSWGTHPNTEAFF
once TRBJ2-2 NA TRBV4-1 TGCGCCAGCAGCCAAGATGGTCAGGGATTCACCGGGGAGCTGTTTTTT CASSQDGQGFTGELFF
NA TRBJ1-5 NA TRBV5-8 TGTGCCAGCAGCGAGGAAGAGGGTTTGTATCAGCCCCAGCATTTT CASSEEEGLYQPQHF
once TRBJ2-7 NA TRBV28 TGTGCCAGCAGTCTCATCCGGGACATAGCCTACGAGCAGTACTTC CASSLIRDIAYEQYF
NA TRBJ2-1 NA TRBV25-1 TGTGCCAGCAGTGAATTCCAGCTGCCCCTCCCCAATGAGCAGTTCTTC CASSEFQLPLPNEQFF
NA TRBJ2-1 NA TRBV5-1 TGCGCCAGCAGCTTGCAGGCCAAATACAATGAGCAGTTCTTC CASSLQAKYNEQFF
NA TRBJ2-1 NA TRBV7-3 TGTGCCAGCAGCCCCACTGGGGGAGAGACCTACAATGAGCAGTTCTTC CASSPTGGETYNEQFF
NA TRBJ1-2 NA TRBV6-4 TGTGCCAGCAGTGACCCTGACGGGGATGGCTACACCTTC CASSDPDGDGYTF
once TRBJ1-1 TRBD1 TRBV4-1 TGCGCCAGCAGCCAAGTCGGACAGGGGAACTCGTGGAACACTGAAGCTTTCTTT CASSQVGQGNSWNTEAFF
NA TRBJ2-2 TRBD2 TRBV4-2 TGTGCCAGCAGCCAAGGACTAGCGGGAGATTTAACCGGGGAGCTGTTTTTT CASSQGLAGDLTGELFF
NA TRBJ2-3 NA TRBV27 TGTGCCAGCAGTTTCTTAGGCACAGATACGCAGTATTTT CASSFLGTDTQYF
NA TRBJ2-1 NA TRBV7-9 TGTGCCAGCAGTTCTTATGATGGTTTTGTGCAGTTCTTC CASSSYDGFVQFF
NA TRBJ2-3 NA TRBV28 TGTGCCAGCAGTTTACTTAGCCTCAGGGGCACAGATACGCAGTATTTT CASSLLSLRGTDTQYF
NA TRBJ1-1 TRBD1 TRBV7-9 TGTGCCATCCGGACAGGGATGGTGACTGAAGCTTTCTTT CAIRTGMVTEAFF
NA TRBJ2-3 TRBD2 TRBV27 TGTGCCAGCAGTCCTAGCGGACCGAACACAGATACGCAGTATTTT CASSPSGPNTDTQYF
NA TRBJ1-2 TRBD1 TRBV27 TGTGCCAGCAGCTGGGACAGGGGGCGCCATGGCTACACCTTC CASSWDRGRHGYTF
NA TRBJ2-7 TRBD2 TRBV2 TGTGCCAGCAGAGCAGGCGGGAGCTCCTACGAGCAGTACTTC CASRAGGSSYEQYF
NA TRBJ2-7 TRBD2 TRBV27 TGTGCCAGCAGTTTATCGACTAGCGACTCCTACGAGCAGTACTTC CASSLSTSDSYEQYF
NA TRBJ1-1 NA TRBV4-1 TGCGCCAGCAGCCGCGACAGCAAATCGGTGGGGAACACTGAAGCTTTCTTT CASSRDSKSVGNTEAFF
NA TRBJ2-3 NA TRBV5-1 TGCGCCAGCAGCGCGGACGGCACAGATACGCAGTATTTT CASSADGTDTQYF